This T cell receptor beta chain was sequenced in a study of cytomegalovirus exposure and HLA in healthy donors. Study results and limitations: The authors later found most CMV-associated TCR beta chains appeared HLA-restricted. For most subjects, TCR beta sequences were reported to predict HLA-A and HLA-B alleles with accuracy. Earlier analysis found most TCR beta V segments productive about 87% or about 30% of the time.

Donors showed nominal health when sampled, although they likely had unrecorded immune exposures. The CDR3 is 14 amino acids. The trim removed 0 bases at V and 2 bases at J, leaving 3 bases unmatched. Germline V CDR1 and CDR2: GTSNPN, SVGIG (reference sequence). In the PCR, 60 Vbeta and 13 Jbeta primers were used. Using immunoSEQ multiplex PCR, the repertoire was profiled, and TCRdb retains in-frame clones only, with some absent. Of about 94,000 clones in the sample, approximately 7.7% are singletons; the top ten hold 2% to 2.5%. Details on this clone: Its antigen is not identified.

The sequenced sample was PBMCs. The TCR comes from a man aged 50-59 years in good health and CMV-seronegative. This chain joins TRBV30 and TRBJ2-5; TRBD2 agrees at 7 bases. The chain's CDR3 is CAWSVKREQETQYF. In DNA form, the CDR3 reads TGTGCCTGGAGTGTAAAGCGGGAACAAGAGACCCAGTACTTC.